Listed here are 18 T cell receptor beta chains from one sample, sequenced in a study of control samples from healthy donors and cancer patients. The table came from immunoSEQ multiplex PCR; TCRdb's copy has only in-frame clones and leaves some out. Of about 160,000 clones listed, around 90% are singletons. Sequencing was done on a sample of blood. Receptors originate from a man aged 30 to 39 in good health.

J is TRBJ2-1 and V is TRBV24-1, with 10 bases aligning to TRBD2. V lost 6 bases, J lost 10 bases, and 5 bases stayed unmatched. Germline lookup yields CDR1 KGHDR and CDR2 SFDVKD. This CDR3 is 13 amino acids long. Here the CDR3 DNA reads TGTGCCACCAGTCAAGCGGGGGGGGAAGAGCAGTTCTTC. This gives the protein CATSQAGGEEQFF.

V is TRBV7-2 and J is TRBJ2-3; no clear D gene. Per the germline V gene, CDR1 is SGHTA and CDR2 is FQGNSA. The length of the CDR3 is 11 residues. The CDR3 loop reads CATTPQDTQYF. In DNA form, the CDR3 reads TGTGCTACGACTCCTCAAGATACGCAGTATTTT.

This clone was seen a single time. The J gene is TRBJ1-5, the V gene TRBV6-5; D not resolved. The CDR3 is 12 residues long. V was trimmed by 11 bases and J by 2 bases, leaving 10 bases between them. From germline, CDR1 is MNHEY and CDR2 SVGAGI. CDR3 region: CACNWGNQPQHF. CDR3 coding DNA: TGTGCCTGTAATTGGGGCAATCAGCCCCAGCATTTT.

The V gene is TRBV3-1 (or the pseudogene TRBV3-2), the J gene TRBJ2-6, with 11 bases fitting TRBD1. J was trimmed by 2 bases and V by 1 base; bases with no gene match: 1. Germline CDR1 is LGHDT and CDR2 is YNNKEL (reference sequence). The CDR3 is 17 residues long. The DNA for the CDR3 is TGTGCCAGCAGCCAAGGGACAGGGGGCCCTGGGGCCAACGTCCTGACTTTC. Amino acid sequence: CASSQGTGGPGANVLTF.

The gene calls are TRBV28 and TRBJ1-2, with no clear D. Germline CDR1 and CDR2: MDHEN and SYDVKM. The CDR3 sequence is 14 residues long. Deletions cut 1 base from V and 2 bases from J, with 8 bases between. As DNA, the CDR3 is TGTGCCAGCAGTTTATACACGGGGAACTATGGCTACACCTTC. Encoded protein: CASSLYTGNYGYTF.

V gene TRBV5-4 combines with J gene TRBJ2-1; TRBD1 matches at 8 bases. Unmatched junction bases numbered 6, after V lost 3 bases and J lost 1 base. Germline V gives CDR1 SGHNT, CDR2 YYREEE (reference sequence). There are 16 residues in the CDR3. The CDR3 reads CASSSTGGRSYNEQFF. The CDR3 coding sequence is TGTGCCAGCAGCTCCACAGGGGGGAGGTCCTACAATGAGCAGTTCTTC.

This clone has a single count. The chain carries TRBV7-2 and TRBJ1-2; D is unresolved. This CDR3 contains 12 residues. V dropped 10 bases and J dropped 4 bases, with 13 bases sitting between them. Germline CDR1 SGHTA, CDR2 FQGNSA. The CDR3 DNA follows: TGTGCCACCGACTGGGCGGGCTATGGCTACACCTTC. Protein sequence: CATDWAGYGYTF. Full variable domain (missing parts from reference TRBV7-2 and TRBJ1-2): GAGVSQSPSNKVTEKGKDVELRCDPISGHTALYWYRQSLGQGLEFLIYFQGNSAPDKSGLPSDRFSAERTGGSVSTLTIQRTQQEDSAVYLCATDWAGYGYTFGSGTRLTVV.

A few counts support this clone. The V and J genes are TRBV9 and TRBJ2-7, with TRBD1 matching 7 bases. The CDR3 is 14 amino acids. Germline loops: CDR1 SGDLS, CDR2 YYNGEE. Trimming removed 4 bases from V and 2 bases from J; junction bases left unmatched: 6. CDR3 residues: CASSRQGGPYEQYF. CDR3 sequence (DNA): TGTGCCAGCAGCCGTCAAGGGGGCCCCTACGAGCAGTACTTC.

The V and J genes are TRBV11-3 and TRBJ1-1; D perhaps matches TRBD1 (5 bases). Germline CDR1 is SGHNT and CDR2 is YENEEA. Trimming took 4 bases from V and 5 from J, leaving 20 bases between them. CDR3 length: 16 amino acids. The CDR3 DNA follows: TGTGCCAGCAGCTCTCCCTATGACAGTAAGTTAACTGAAGCTTTCTTT. Translating gives CASSSPYDSKLTEAFF.

The V gene is TRBV5-1, the J gene TRBJ1-3; 8 positions match TRBD1. The CDR3 has 17 residues. Trimming at V came to 3 bases and at J to 3 bases, leaving 11 bases not matched to a gene. Germline V gene lookup returns CDR1 SGHRS and CDR2 YFSETQ. The CDR3 reads CASSSSPGQGIGNTIYF. CDR3 sequence (DNA): TGCGCCAGCAGCTCCAGCCCCGGACAGGGAATTGGAAACACCATATATTTT.

The chain combines TRBV20-1 with TRBJ2-3, with D perhaps TRBD2 (6 bases). The V gene's germline CDR1 is DFQATT and CDR2 SNEGSKA (reference sequence). This CDR3 is built from 11 residues. Trimming took off 7 bases at V and 9 bases at J, with 14 bases between the two ends. CDR3 amino acids: CSVGTYGTQYF. Written as DNA, the CDR3 is TGCAGTGTAGGGACTTATGGCACGCAGTATTTT.

This chain joins TRBV27 and TRBJ2-3; tentative D call: TRBD2 (6 bases). Per the germline V gene, CDR1 is MNHEY and CDR2 is SMNVEV (reference sequence). Trimming left V 4 bases short and J 0 bases short, with 8 bases between. The CDR3 length is 14 residues. Written as DNA, the CDR3 is TGTGCCAGCAGTTCGGGGAGGAGCACAGATACGCAGTATTTT. Translating gives CASSSGRSTDTQYF.

This sequence joins TRBV6-2 or TRBV6-3 and TRBJ1-5; D is unresolved. Trimming cost V 1 base and J 0 bases, with 7 bases left between them. The CDR3 is made up of 15 amino acids. Germline CDR1 reads MNHEY; CDR2 reads SVGEGT. The CDR3 region has the DNA TGTGCCAGCAGTTACTGGCAGCATAGCAATCAGCCCCAGCATTTT. This sequence encodes CASSYWQHSNQPQHF.

The genes are TRBV7-9 and TRBJ1-3, with D unclear. The CDR3 runs 14 residues. Per germline, CDR1 SEHNR and CDR2 FQNEAQ (reference sequence). Trimming pared 5 bases from V and 0 bases from J, leaving 8 bases between. The CDR3 DNA sequence: TGTGCCAGCAGCCAGGAGGTCTCTGGAAACACCATATATTTT. Its protein is CASSQEVSGNTIYF.

The gene calls are TRBV2 and TRBJ1-3; D not certain. The V end was cut by 6 bases, the J end by 0 bases, with 9 bases between. CDR1 and CDR2 from the germline V gene are SNHLY and FYNNEI. The CDR3 is made up of 14 amino acids. The DNA for the CDR3 is TGTGCCAGCAGACCACAAGTCTCTGGAAACACCATATATTTT. Residues: CASRPQVSGNTIYF.

The rearrangement links TRBV12-3 or TRBV12-4 to TRBJ1-2; D gene ambiguous. The CDR3 spans 13 residues. V lost 3 bases, J lost 3 bases, and 8 bases lay in between. In DNA form, the CDR3 reads TGTGCCAGCAGTTTGGACGGCTACTATGGCTACACCTTC. It specifies CASSLDGYYGYTF.

The V gene is TRBV7-7, the J gene TRBJ2-1; D is perhaps TRBD1 (5 bases). Looked up from germline, CDR1 is SSHAT and CDR2 is FNYEAQ (reference sequence). There are 14 residues in the CDR3. V was shortened by 1 base and J by 8 bases, with 12 bases between the two germline ends. DNA of the CDR3: TGTGCCAGCAGCTTAGAGGGGTCTATGGATGAGCAGTTCTTC. Translated: CASSLEGSMDEQFF.

The chain is built from TRBV3-1 (or the pseudogene TRBV3-2) and TRBJ2-1, with 8 nucleotides matching TRBD2. V trimming: 10 bases; J trimming: 2 bases; junction bases outside the gene matches: 4. Germline CDR1 is LGHDT and CDR2 is YNNKEL (reference sequence). This CDR3 has 13 amino acids. CDR3 sequence: CATRTSPYNEQFF. The DNA of the CDR3 is TGTGCCACCCGGACTAGCCCCTACAATGAGCAGTTCTTC.